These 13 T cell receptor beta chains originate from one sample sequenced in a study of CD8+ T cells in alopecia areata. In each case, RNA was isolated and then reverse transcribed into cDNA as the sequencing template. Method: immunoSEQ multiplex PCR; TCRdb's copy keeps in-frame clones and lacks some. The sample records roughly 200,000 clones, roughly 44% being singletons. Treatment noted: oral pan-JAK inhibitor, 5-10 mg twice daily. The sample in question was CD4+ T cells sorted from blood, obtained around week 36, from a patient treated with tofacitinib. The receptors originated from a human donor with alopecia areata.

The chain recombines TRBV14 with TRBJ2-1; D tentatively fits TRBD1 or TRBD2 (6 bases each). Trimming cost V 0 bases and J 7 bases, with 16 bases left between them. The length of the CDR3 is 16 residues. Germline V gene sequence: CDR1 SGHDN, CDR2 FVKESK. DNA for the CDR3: TGTGCCAGCAGCCAAGATTCATCCCAGGGGAGGAATGAGCAGTTCTTC. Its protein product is CASSQDSSQGRNEQFF.

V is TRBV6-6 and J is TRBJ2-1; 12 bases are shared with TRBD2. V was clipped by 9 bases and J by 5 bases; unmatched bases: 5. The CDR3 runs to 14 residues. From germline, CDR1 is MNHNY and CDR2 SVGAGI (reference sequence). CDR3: CASRASGRDNEQFF. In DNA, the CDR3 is TGTGCCAGTCGTGCTAGCGGGAGGGACAATGAGCAGTTCTTC.

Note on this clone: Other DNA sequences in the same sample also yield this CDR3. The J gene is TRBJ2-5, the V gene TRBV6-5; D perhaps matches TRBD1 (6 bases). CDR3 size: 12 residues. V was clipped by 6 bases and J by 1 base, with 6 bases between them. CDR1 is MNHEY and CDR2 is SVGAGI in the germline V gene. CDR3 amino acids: CASRDSQETQYF. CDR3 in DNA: TGTGCCAGCAGGGACAGCCAAGAGACCCAGTACTTC.

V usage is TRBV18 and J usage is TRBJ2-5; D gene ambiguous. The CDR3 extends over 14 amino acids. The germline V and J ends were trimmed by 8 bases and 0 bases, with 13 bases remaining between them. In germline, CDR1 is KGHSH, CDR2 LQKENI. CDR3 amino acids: CASAKRQNQETQYF. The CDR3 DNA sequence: TGTGCCAGCGCAAAAAGGCAGAACCAAGAGACCCAGTACTTC.

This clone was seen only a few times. This CDR3 reads CSVGEGAFTDTQYF. For the CDR3, the DNA is TGCAGCGTTGGCGAGGGAGCTTTTACAGATACGCAGTATTTT. The chain links TRBV29-1 to TRBJ2-3, with TRBD2 as a possible D gene (5 bases). Between the trimmed V and J ends, which lost 4 bases and 3 bases, there was a span of 14 bases. In germline, CDR1 is SQVTM, CDR2 ANQGSEA. This CDR3 has 14 amino acids.

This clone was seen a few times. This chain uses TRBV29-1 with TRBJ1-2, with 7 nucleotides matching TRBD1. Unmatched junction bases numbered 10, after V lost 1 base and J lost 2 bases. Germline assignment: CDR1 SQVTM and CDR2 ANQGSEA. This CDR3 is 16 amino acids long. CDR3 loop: CSVEVGQTLKNYGYTF. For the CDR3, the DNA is TGCAGCGTTGAAGTGGGACAGACGCTAAAGAACTATGGCTACACCTTC.

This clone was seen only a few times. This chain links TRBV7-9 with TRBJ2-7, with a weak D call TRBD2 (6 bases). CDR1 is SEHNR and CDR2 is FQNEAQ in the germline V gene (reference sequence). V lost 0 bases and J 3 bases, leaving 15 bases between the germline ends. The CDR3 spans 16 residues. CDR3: CASSLAPSVGGYEQYF. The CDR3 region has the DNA TGTGCCAGCAGCTTAGCCCCCTCTGTGGGGGGCTACGAGCAGTACTTC.

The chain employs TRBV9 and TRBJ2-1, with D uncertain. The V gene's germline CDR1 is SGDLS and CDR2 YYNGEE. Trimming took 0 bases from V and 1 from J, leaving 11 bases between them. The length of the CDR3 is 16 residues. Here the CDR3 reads CASSVAVAASYNEQFF. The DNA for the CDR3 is TGTGCCAGCAGCGTAGCGGTCGCAGCGTCCTACAATGAGCAGTTCTTC.

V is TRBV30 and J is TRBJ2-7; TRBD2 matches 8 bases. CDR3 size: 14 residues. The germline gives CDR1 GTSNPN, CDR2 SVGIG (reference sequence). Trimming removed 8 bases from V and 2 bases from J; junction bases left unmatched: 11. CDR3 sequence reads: CAATGLAGAYEQYF. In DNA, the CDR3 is TGTGCCGCTACAGGGCTAGCGGGCGCCTACGAGCAGTACTTC.

The DNA of the CDR3 is TGTGCCAGCAGTCTGCTGTCCTATACCGACGCCGGGGAGCTGTTTTTT. It codes for CASSLLSYTDAGELFF. The gene calls are TRBV27 and TRBJ2-2; no reliable D call. From germline, CDR1 is MNHEY and CDR2 SMNVEV (reference sequence). The CDR3 has 16 amino acids. The V end lost 5 bases, the J end lost 6 bases, and 19 bases lay between the germline ends.

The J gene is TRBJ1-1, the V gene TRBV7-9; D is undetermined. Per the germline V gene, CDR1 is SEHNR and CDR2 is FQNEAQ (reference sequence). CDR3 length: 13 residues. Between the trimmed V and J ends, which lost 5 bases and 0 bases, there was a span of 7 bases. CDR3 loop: CASSPSVNTEAFF. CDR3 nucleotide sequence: TGTGCCAGCAGCCCTTCAGTGAACACTGAAGCTTTCTTT.

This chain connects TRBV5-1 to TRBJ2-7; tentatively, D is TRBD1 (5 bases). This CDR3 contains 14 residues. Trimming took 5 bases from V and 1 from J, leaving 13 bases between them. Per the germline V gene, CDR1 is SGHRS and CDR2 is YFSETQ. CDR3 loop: CASRSDRMSYEQYF. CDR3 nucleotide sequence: TGCGCCAGCAGATCAGACAGAATGTCCTACGAGCAGTACTTC.

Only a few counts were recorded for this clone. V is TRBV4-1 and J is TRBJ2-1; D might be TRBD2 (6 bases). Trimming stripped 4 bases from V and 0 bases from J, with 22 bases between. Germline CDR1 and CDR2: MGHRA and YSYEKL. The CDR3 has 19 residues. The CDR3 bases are TGCGCCAGCAGCCGCGCCGGAGGGGCGACTGGGAGCTCCTACAATGAGCAGTTCTTC. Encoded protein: CASSRAGGATGSSYNEQFF.